The next 10 T cell receptor beta chains were all read from a single sample in a study of blood T cell repertoires in COVID-19. Clones were read by immunoSEQ multiplex PCR, and TCRdb kept only the in-frame ones, dropping some. The sample consists of 150,000 to 200,000 clones, 65% to 90% of them appearing once. The specimen was peripheral blood. The receptor source for this set is a human donor in a cohort sampled during active COVID-19.

The chain employs TRBV4-2 and TRBJ1-2, with D perhaps matching TRBD1 (6 bases). The ends were cut back, 2 bases at V and 4 bases at J, with 17 bases in the middle. This CDR3 has 16 amino acids. Looked up from germline, CDR1 is LGHNA and CDR2 is YNFKEQ. CDR3 loop: CASSQRVQGAGYGYTF. CDR3 in DNA: TGTGCCAGCAGCCAACGGGTACAGGGAGCAGGCTATGGCTACACCTTC.

V is TRBV14 and J is TRBJ2-5, with 8 bases that match TRBD2. This CDR3 region has 16 residues. Germline assignment: CDR1 SGHDN and CDR2 FVKESK. V was pared by 4 bases and J by 5 bases, with 12 bases of the junction left unmatched. CDR3 residues: CASSPRGIAGSETQYF. CDR3 sequence (DNA): TGTGCCAGCAGCCCCCGGGGGATAGCGGGGAGCGAGACCCAGTACTTC.

The V and J genes are TRBV4-3 and TRBJ1-1; D possibly corresponds to TRBD1 (5 bases). Per germline, CDR1 LGHNA and CDR2 YSLEER. The CDR3 spans 14 residues. The germline V and J ends were trimmed by 0 bases and 8 bases, with 13 bases remaining between them. The CDR3 reads CASSQEIRAREAFF. The CDR3 DNA is TGCGCCAGCAGCCAAGAAATCAGGGCCCGCGAAGCTTTCTTT.

This chain connects TRBV25-1 to TRBJ1-2; no definite D call. Trimming left V 2 bases short and J 2 bases short, with 9 bases between. The CDR3 loop spans 14 amino acids. Germline V gives CDR1 MGHDK, CDR2 SYGVNS. This CDR3 is CASSEVDGNYGYTF. CDR3 DNA sequence: TGTGCCAGCAGTGAAGTTGACGGGAACTATGGCTACACCTTC.

Of note for this clone: This may be a read error, as it is one base from a much larger clone. This sequence joins TRBV9 and TRBJ2-7, with TRBD1 as a possible D gene (5 bases). This CDR3 is built from 14 residues. V lost 3 bases and J 0 bases, leaving 10 bases between the germline ends. Germline CDR1 reads SGDLS; CDR2 reads YYNGEE. This CDR3 is CASSAGHDSYEQYF. DNA of the CDR3: TGTGCCAGCAGCGCCGGACATGACTCCTACGAGCAGTACTTC.

The chain couples TRBV7-2 to TRBJ2-7; D call uncertain. CDR1 and CDR2 from the germline V gene are SGHTA and FQGNSA. Trimming pared 5 bases from V and 0 bases from J, leaving 11 bases between. The CDR3 loop spans 14 amino acids. CDR3 sequence: CASSPRLISYEQYF. The CDR3 DNA sequence: TGTGCCAGCAGCCCGAGACTTATCTCCTACGAGCAGTACTTC.

CDR3 DNA sequence: TGTGCCAGCTCACCCGGACAGGAAGCCATTCAGTACTTC. It specifies CASSPGQEAIQYF. The chain couples TRBV18 to TRBJ2-4, with 7 bases aligning to TRBD1. Germline CDR1 KGHSH, CDR2 LQKENI. V shed 3 bases, J shed 9 bases, and the junction held 5 bases outside the gene matches. The CDR3 runs 13 residues.

This chain joins TRBV19 and TRBJ1-2, with 9 positions matching TRBD1. This CDR3 region has 13 residues. Germline V gene lookup returns CDR1 LNHDA and CDR2 SQIVND (reference sequence). Trimming at V came to 7 bases and at J to 6 bases, leaving 6 bases not matched to a gene. The CDR3 region has the DNA TGTGCCAGTACCTGGGGACAGGGAGATGGCTACACCTTC. This gives the protein CASTWGQGDGYTF.

This clone was picked up a small number of times. V and J are TRBV7-6 and TRBJ1-1; no definite D call. The germline V gene encodes CDR1 SGHVS and CDR2 FNYEAQ. The CDR3 runs to 15 residues. The V and J ends lost 5 bases and 3 bases respectively, with 16 bases between them. The CDR3 loop reads CASSPRGVGYTEAFF. In DNA, the CDR3 is TGTGCCAGCAGCCCACGCGGGGTTGGGTACACTGAAGCTTTCTTT.

V usage is TRBV6-5 and J usage is TRBJ1-1; 8 bases are a match to TRBD1. Germline-derived CDR1 and CDR2 are MNHEY and SVGAGI. This CDR3 contains 14 residues. V shed 7 bases, J shed 3 bases, and the junction held 7 bases outside the gene matches. The CDR3: CASIPGGAHTEAFF. The CDR3 nucleotides are TGTGCCAGCATCCCAGGGGGCGCGCACACTGAAGCTTTCTTT.